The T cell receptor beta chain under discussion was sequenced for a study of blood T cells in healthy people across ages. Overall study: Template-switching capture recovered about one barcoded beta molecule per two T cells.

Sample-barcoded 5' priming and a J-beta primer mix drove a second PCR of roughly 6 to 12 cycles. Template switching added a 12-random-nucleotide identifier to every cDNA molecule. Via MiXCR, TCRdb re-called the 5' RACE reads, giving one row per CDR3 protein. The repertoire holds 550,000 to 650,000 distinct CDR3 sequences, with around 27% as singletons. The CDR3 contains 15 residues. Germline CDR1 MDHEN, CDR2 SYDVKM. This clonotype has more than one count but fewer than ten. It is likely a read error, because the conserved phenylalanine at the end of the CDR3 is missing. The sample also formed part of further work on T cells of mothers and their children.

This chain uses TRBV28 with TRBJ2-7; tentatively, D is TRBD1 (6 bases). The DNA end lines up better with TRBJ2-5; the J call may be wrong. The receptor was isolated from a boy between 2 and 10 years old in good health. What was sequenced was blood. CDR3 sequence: CASSFGGRREETQYL. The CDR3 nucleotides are TGTGCCAGCAGTTTTGGGGGCCGACGGGAAGAGACCCAGTACCTC.